This note documents a single T cell receptor (beta chain) sequence. The antigen remains unidentified. Repertoires were generated with immunoSEQ multiplex PCR, while TCRdb's copy carries only in-frame clones and drops some. The repertoire holds fewer than 800,000 clones, roughly 90% seen once, with approximately 1.5% in the top ten. The sample belongs to a study of Ad26.COV2.S vaccination and SARS-CoV-2 variants. CDR1 is SGHNT, CDR2 YYREEE, per germline (reference sequence). The CDR3 is made up of 13 amino acids. V shed 2 bases and J shed 4 bases, with 9 bases lying between them. This sample's treatment: some 19 received Ad26.COV2.S at low or high dose, single or two shots; five or six received placebo; per-sample allocation not given. Sampling took place 63 days after the first vaccine or placebo injection. Vaccination employed an Ad26 vector expressing the Wuhan-strain SARS-CoV-2 spike. Study-level results: Whether participants received vaccine or placebo, their non-spike TCR breadth was similar.

The rearrangement uses TRBV5-4 and TRBJ2-5; the D gene is possibly TRBD1 (5 bases). The clonotype originates from a person aged 18-65 years who received the Ad26.COV2.S COVID-19 vaccine or a placebo. The sequencing here drew on peripheral blood, taken in a trial of Ad26.COV2.S vaccine versus placebo. The CDR3 spells CASSLKGLETQYF. The CDR3 coding sequence is TGTGCCAGCAGCTTAAAGGGGTTAGAGACCCAGTACTTC.